These 24 T cell receptor beta chains were all obtained from the same sample, sequenced in a study of CD8 T cells in ankylosing spondylitis (dated by TCRdb to 2016 to 2017). Preparation of the library involved 5' RACE. Sequencing instrument: Illumina HiSeq 2500. The raw public data were reprocessed by TCRdb itself: fastp quality trimming at Q25, MiXCR clonotype calling, in-frame beta chains only. Entries are consolidated by CDR3 protein sequence, retaining the most common genes and DNA. This sample gives more than 200,000 distinct CDR3 sequences in total; 20% to 30% of them show up just once. 0.5% to 0.65% of the sample is in the top ten clones. Source material: blood, either unsorted or a sorted T cell fraction (not recorded which). These receptor sequences come from a male donor with ankylosing spondylitis or in good health (not recorded which).

This clonotype was counted at least ten times. The genes are TRBV3-1 and TRBJ1-2; tentatively, D is TRBD1 (5 bases). Per germline, CDR1 LGHDT and CDR2 YNNKEL (reference sequence). The CDR3 is 13 amino acids. V dropped 4 bases and J dropped 7 bases, with 13 bases sitting between them. Here the CDR3 DNA reads TGTGCCAGCAGCCGTAGGGGTTTATCTGGCTACACCTTC. Encoded protein: CASSRRGLSGYTF. Drawing the rest from reference TRBV3-1 and TRBJ1-2, the complete variable domain is DTAVSQTPKYLVTQMGNDKSIKCEQNLGHDTMYWYKQDSKKFLKIMFSYNNKELIINETVPNRFSPKSPDKAHLNLHINSLELGDSAVYFCASSRRGLSGYTFGSGTRLTVV.

The V call is TRBV20-1, the J call TRBJ2-7, with D maybe TRBD2 (7 bases). V was pared by 6 bases and J by 6 bases, with 15 bases between. The germline V gene has CDR1 DFQATT and CDR2 SNEGSKA (reference sequence). The CDR3 totals 12 residues. As DNA, the CDR3 is TGCAGTGCCCAAGGGGGGGACGGCGAGCAGTACTTC. As protein: CSAQGGDGEQYF.

The CDR3 sequence is CASSYTLRGGFCEQYF. CDR3 sequence (DNA): TGTGCCAGCAGTTATACCTTGCGGGGGGGATTCTGCGAGCAGTACTTC. This sequence joins TRBV6-9 and TRBJ2-7, with 9 bases identical to TRBD2. CDR1 is MNHGY and CDR2 is SVAAGI in the germline V gene. The length of the CDR3 is 16 residues. Trimming removed 2 bases from V and 6 bases from J; junction bases left unmatched: 11.

The rearrangement uses TRBV6-1 and TRBJ2-5; 14 nucleotides match TRBD2. The CDR3 is 17 residues long. Germline trimming cut 5 bases from V and 4 bases from J; bases unmatched to any gene: 9. Germline values: CDR1 MNHNS, CDR2 SASEGT. CDR3 sequence reads: CASSTRGTSGGGETQYF. CDR3 sequence (DNA): TGTGCCAGCAGTACCCGCGGGACTAGCGGGGGTGGAGAGACCCAGTACTTC.

V is TRBV29-1 and J is TRBJ2-6; D tentatively reads TRBD1 or TRBD2 (5 bases each). This CDR3 spans 19 amino acids. Germline V gives CDR1 SQVTM, CDR2 ANQGSEA. Trimming stripped 2 bases from V and 0 bases from J, with 20 bases between. The CDR3 reads CSVEKWDRTGISGANVLTF. For the CDR3, the DNA is TGCAGCGTTGAAAAGTGGGACCGGACGGGAATCTCTGGGGCCAACGTCCTGACTTTC.

The rearrangement links TRBV12-3 or TRBV12-4 to TRBJ2-2; the D gene is possibly TRBD2 (7 bases). V dropped 11 bases and J dropped 4 bases, with 11 bases sitting between them. The CDR3 consists of 12 residues. The CDR3 DNA follows: TGTGCCGGGAGGGACATCACCGGGGAGCTGTTTTTT. Encoded protein: CAGRDITGELFF.

This rearrangement joins TRBV20-1 to TRBJ1-4; 8 bases align to TRBD1. Trimming cost V 6 bases and J 7 bases; bases outside gene matches: 7. The germline V gene has CDR1 DFQATT and CDR2 SNEGSKA (reference sequence). The CDR3 runs to 13 residues. CDR3 DNA sequence: TGCAGTGCAGGACAGGGAATATCTGAAAAACTGTTTTTT. Residues: CSAGQGISEKLFF.

The chain uses TRBV6-1 and TRBJ2-7; 7 bases map to TRBD1. Germline-derived CDR1 and CDR2 are MNHNS and SASEGT. The CDR3 contains 16 residues. Trimming cost V 5 bases and J 1 base; bases outside gene matches: 11. CDR3: CASSTPDRLWSYEQYF. CDR3 DNA: TGTGCCAGCAGTACGCCGGACAGGTTGTGGTCCTACGAGCAGTACTTC.

This clonotype was seen repeatedly, ten times or more. This chain uses TRBV5-1 with TRBJ2-7, with D tentatively TRBD1 (6 bases). Germline V CDR1 and CDR2: SGHRS, YFSETQ. This CDR3 region has 13 residues. The ends were cut back, 7 bases at V and 3 bases at J, with 14 bases in the middle. CDR3 in amino acids: CASRAAGVYEQYF. The CDR3, as DNA: TGCGCCAGCCGGGCGGCAGGGGTCTACGAGCAGTACTTC.

This clonotype was recorded at least ten times. The J gene is TRBJ2-2, the V gene TRBV5-1, with D perhaps matching TRBD2 (5 bases). V was trimmed by 4 bases and J by 0 bases, leaving 10 bases between them. The CDR3 is 15 amino acids. Germline V gene data show CDR1 as SGHRS and CDR2 as YFSETQ. CDR3 in DNA: TGCGCCAGCAGCCCCCGGGGAACGAACACCGGGGAGCTGTTTTTT. Translation: CASSPRGTNTGELFF.

This clonotype was picked up a small number of times. The chain recombines TRBV3-1 with TRBJ1-1; a possible D gene is TRBD1 (6 bases). Looked up from germline, CDR1 is LGHDT and CDR2 is YNNKEL (reference sequence). CDR3 length equals 12 residues. The V and J ends lost 2 bases and 7 bases respectively, with 8 bases between them. The CDR3 nucleotides are TGTGCCAGCAGCCAAAACAGGGTTGAAGCTTTCTTT. Protein product: CASSQNRVEAFF.

This chain connects TRBV20-1 to TRBJ2-1, with D possibly being TRBD2 (6 bases). Deletions cut 3 bases from V and 9 bases from J, with 24 bases between. Germline CDR1 is DFQATT and CDR2 is SNEGSKA (reference sequence). The CDR3 sequence is 16 residues long. CDR3 in DNA: TGCAGTGCTAGCGAGGGACTCTCGTACTCCCGGGGTGAGCAGTTCTTC. Translating gives CSASEGLSYSRGEQFF.

This clonotype has ten or more counts. The J gene is TRBJ2-2, the V gene TRBV20-1; 7 bases match TRBD2. Trimming took 6 bases from V and 15 from J; bases not matched to a gene: 10. The germline gives CDR1 DFQATT, CDR2 SNEGSKA (reference sequence). The length of the CDR3 is 11 residues. This CDR3 reads CSAPVGGGMFF. The CDR3 DNA follows: TGCAGTGCCCCGGTTGGGGGGGGGATGTTTTTT.

This clonotype was detected a few times. V usage is TRBV5-5 and J usage is TRBJ2-7, with 8 bases aligning to TRBD1. Germline V gene data show CDR1 as SGHKS and CDR2 as YYEKEE (reference sequence). The CDR3 sequence is 15 residues long. With V trimmed by 0 bases and J by 6 bases, 8 bases remained unmatched. The DNA for the CDR3 is TGTGCCAGCAGCTTGGTATGGCAGGGGGCGTCCGAGCAGTACTTC. It encodes CASSLVWQGASEQYF.

This clonotype was found once. This chain links TRBV12-3 or TRBV12-4 with TRBJ1-5; 7 nucleotides agree with TRBD1. V gave up 5 bases and J gave up 4 bases; unmatched junction bases: 8. The CDR3 is 15 amino acids. CDR3 nucleotide sequence: TGTGCCAGCAGTCCACAGGGGTCCCTTAATCAGCCCCAGCATTTT. Amino acid sequence: CASSPQGSLNQPQHF.

V gene TRBV21-1 combines with J gene TRBJ2-7. TRBV21-1 is annotated as a pseudogene. The CDR3 loop spans 12 amino acids. The CDR3 sequence: CASSKDRYEQYF. CDR3 DNA sequence: TGTGCCAGCAGCAAAGACAGATACGAGCAGTACTTC.

This clonotype was seen ten or more times. One end of the junction is discordant with germline, which a read error may explain. The chain is built from TRBV29-1 and TRBJ2-1, with D unresolved. The CDR3 is 12 amino acids. CDR1 and CDR2 (germline): SQVTM, ANQGSEA. The CDR3 here is CSVVESYNEQFF. The CDR3 nucleotides read TGCAGCGTTGTAGAATCTTACAATGAACAGTTCTTC.

This clonotype turned up a few times. The V gene is TRBV2, the J gene TRBJ2-7, with TRBD1 as a possible D gene (5 bases). Trimming stripped 4 bases from V and 0 bases from J, with 7 bases between. This CDR3 has 13 amino acids. The germline V gene encodes CDR1 SNHLY and CDR2 FYNNEI. In nucleotides, the CDR3 is TGTGCCAGCAGTGGACAGAACTCCTACGAGCAGTACTTC. Translating it yields CASSGQNSYEQYF.

The chain employs TRBV6-1 and TRBJ2-5; TRBD2 aligns across 8 bases. Germline assignment: CDR1 MNHNS and CDR2 SASEGT. After removal of 6 bases from V and 0 bases from J, the junction contained 6 bases not matched to a gene. This CDR3 comprises 15 residues. The CDR3 DNA reads TGTGCCAGCAGCAGGACTAGCAGTTACCAAGAGACCCAGTACTTC. Amino acids: CASSRTSSYQETQYF.

Ten or more counts support this clonotype. This chain joins TRBV3-1 and TRBJ2-1, with D maybe TRBD2 (6 bases). The CDR3 length is 13 residues. V lost 2 bases and J lost 9, with 11 bases in between. Germline V gene lookup returns CDR1 LGHDT and CDR2 YNNKEL (reference sequence). The CDR3 reads CASSQRGTREQFF. CDR3 DNA: TGTGCCAGCAGCCAACGCGGGACCCGTGAGCAGTTCTTC.

The rearrangement uses TRBV6-6 and TRBJ2-1, with D tentatively TRBD1 (5 bases). Trimming shortened V by 5 bases and J by 9 bases, and 11 bases separated the two germline ends. Germline CDR1 reads MNHNY; CDR2 reads SVGAGI (reference sequence). The CDR3 consists of 12 residues. CDR3 in DNA: TGTGCCAGCAGTGTGAGGCAGGGTGAGCAGTTCTTC. Translation: CASSVRQGEQFF.

V usage is TRBV27 and J usage is TRBJ1-5; TRBD1 aligns across 7 bases. Germline-derived CDR1 and CDR2 are MNHEY and SMNVEV (reference sequence). The ends lost 5 bases at V and 2 bases at J; junction bases unmatched: 9. The CDR3 spans 16 residues. The CDR3 DNA sequence: TGTGCCAGCAGTCCCCGGACAGGAATAGGCAATCAGCCCCAGCATTTT. Its translation: CASSPRTGIGNQPQHF.

The CDR3 region is CASRADPRRQYF. The CDR3 DNA follows: TGTGCCAGCAGGGCAGACCCACGCAGGCAGTACTTC. This chain joins TRBV6-6 and TRBJ2-7; D unresolved. Germline CDR1 is MNHNY and CDR2 is SVGAGI (reference sequence). V lost 6 bases, J lost 9 bases, and 15 bases lay in between. The CDR3 contains 12 residues.

This clonotype was detected only once. J is TRBJ2-1 and V is TRBV20-1; 10 nucleotides agree with TRBD2. The CDR3 runs 15 residues. J was trimmed by 5 bases and V by 3 bases; bases with no gene match: 7. CDR1 DFQATT and CDR2 SNEGSKA come from the germline V gene (reference sequence). This chain's CDR3 is CSASVTSGVNNEQFF. Here the CDR3 DNA reads TGCAGTGCTAGCGTTACTAGCGGGGTTAACAATGAGCAGTTCTTC.